What follows are 29 T cell receptor beta chains derived from one specimen sequenced in a study of neurological immune-mediated disorders (dated by TCRdb to between 2018 and 2020). Library preparation used 5' RACE. Sequencing was performed on an Illumina HiSeq 2500. TCRdb passed the public sequencing reads through fastp at Q25 and MiXCR, retaining productive beta sequences. Every distinct CDR3 protein forms one entry, paired with its most common genes and DNA. The sample table holds approximately 68,000 distinct CDR3 sequences, of which approximately 5% were seen once. The ten largest clonotypes hold 2.2% of the sample. The sample was PBMCs. These receptor sequences come from a woman in her seventies with multiple sclerosis.

This clonotype was detected ten times or more. The chain carries TRBV24-1 and TRBJ2-2; 11 nucleotides match TRBD2. Germline-derived CDR1 and CDR2 are KGHDR and SFDVKD. The CDR3 length is 14 residues. Trimming at V came to 10 bases and at J to 3 bases, leaving 3 bases not matched to a gene. The CDR3 loop is CATGTSGDTGELFF. In nucleotides, the CDR3 is TGTGCCACAGGGACTAGCGGAGACACCGGGGAGCTGTTTTTT.

The V gene is TRBV27, the J gene TRBJ1-2; 8 nucleotides align to TRBD1. This CDR3 has 17 residues. Trimming took 6 bases from V and 0 from J; bases not matched to a gene: 12. Germline V gene data show CDR1 as MNHEY and CDR2 as SMNVEV (reference sequence). The CDR3 here is CASSRGDRGRANYGYTF. The CDR3 nucleotides are TGTGCCAGCAGCCGGGGTGACAGGGGCAGAGCTAACTATGGCTACACCTTC.

This clonotype was seen many times. The chain uses TRBV20-1 and TRBJ2-7; D gene uncertain. V shed 4 bases and J shed 2 bases, with 15 bases lying between them. The CDR3 is 14 amino acids. Germline V CDR1 and CDR2: DFQATT, SNEGSKA (reference sequence). The CDR3 sequence: CSAKIIPNTYEQYF. The CDR3 nucleotides are TGCAGTGCTAAGATAATCCCAAATACCTACGAGCAGTACTTC.

This clonotype has at least ten counts. This chain connects TRBV29-1 to TRBJ2-3; 7 bases map to TRBD2. CDR3 length: 14 residues. The germline CDR1 and CDR2 sequences are SQVTM and ANQGSEA. The trim removed 5 bases at V and 3 bases at J, leaving 8 bases unmatched. The CDR3 reads CSVLIGGRTDTQYF. The CDR3 DNA follows: TGCAGCGTTTTAATCGGCGGGAGAACAGATACGCAGTATTTT.

This clonotype was observed at least ten times. V usage is TRBV6-5 and J usage is TRBJ1-5; D gene uncertain. The CDR3 is 15 residues long. Per germline, CDR1 MNHEY and CDR2 SVGAGI. Trimming cost V 6 bases and J 2 bases, with 14 bases left between them. CDR3 sequence (DNA): TGTGCCAGCAGCTTAGACGGGATAGGCAATCAGCCCCAGCATTTT. Translation: CASSLDGIGNQPQHF.

This clonotype was seen at least ten times. The chain has TRBV12-3 or TRBV12-4 and TRBJ2-6, with unresolved D. The CDR3 extends over 13 amino acids. Trimming took off 1 base at V and 4 bases at J, with 2 bases between the two ends. The CDR3: CASSLGGANVLTF. The CDR3 DNA sequence: TGTGCCAGCAGTTTAGGCGGGGCCAACGTCCTGACTTTC.

This clonotype was detected many times. This chain links TRBV5-1 with TRBJ2-2; D not resolved. The ends were cut back, 2 bases at V and 5 bases at J, with 16 bases in the middle. The CDR3 loop spans 16 amino acids. Germline V gene sequence: CDR1 SGHRS, CDR2 YFSETQ. The CDR3 loop reads CASSFLPKSETGELFF. In DNA, the CDR3 is TGCGCCAGCAGCTTTTTACCTAAGTCAGAAACCGGGGAGCTGTTTTTT.

In this sample, this clonotype turned up many times. The chain couples TRBV18 to TRBJ2-1; D possibly corresponds to TRBD2 (5 bases). CDR3 length equals 12 residues. Germline lookup yields CDR1 KGHSH and CDR2 LQKENI. Trimming left V 1 base short and J 9 bases short, with 7 bases between. As DNA, the CDR3 is TGTGCCAGCTCACCACAAGCGGCTGAGCAGTTCTTC. It encodes CASSPQAAEQFF.

This clonotype was detected ten times or more. This sequence joins TRBV20-1 and TRBJ1-5, with 8 positions matching TRBD1. Per the germline V gene, CDR1 is DFQATT and CDR2 is SNEGSKA (reference sequence). The CDR3 consists of 14 residues. The V and J ends lost 2 bases and 6 bases, in that order; junction bases with no gene match: 6. CDR3 sequence reads: CSARSQGGGQPQHF. The CDR3 DNA is TGCAGTGCTAGATCACAGGGGGGCGGTCAGCCCCAGCATTTT.

This clonotype was detected ten times or more. J is TRBJ2-7 and V is TRBV12-3 or TRBV12-4; tentatively, D is TRBD1 (6 bases). The V end lost 3 bases, the J end lost 2 bases, and 14 bases lay between the germline ends. The CDR3 consists of 15 residues. CDR3 sequence: CASSLRQATPYEQYF. The CDR3 DNA follows: TGTGCCAGCAGTTTGCGACAGGCGACACCCTACGAGCAGTACTTC.

This clonotype was detected many times. The rearrangement links TRBV27 to TRBJ2-6; D is uncertain. CDR1 and CDR2 from the germline V gene are MNHEY and SMNVEV (reference sequence). CDR3 length: 16 residues. V was pared by 0 bases and J by 0 bases, with 6 bases between. The CDR3 nucleotides are TGTGCCAGCAGTTTATCTTTGGCCTCTGGGGCCAACGTCCTGACTTTC. It encodes CASSLSLASGANVLTF.

This clonotype came up many times. The rearrangement joins TRBV20-1 to TRBJ2-1; 7 positions match TRBD2. The germline gives CDR1 DFQATT, CDR2 SNEGSKA (reference sequence). V was pared by 1 base and J by 8 bases, with 5 bases of the junction left unmatched. The CDR3 has 13 amino acids. The CDR3 DNA reads TGCAGTGCTAGAGTTACTAGCGCCCATGAGCAGTTCTTC. Protein product: CSARVTSAHEQFF.

This clonotype was found many times. The genes are TRBV7-3 and TRBJ2-2; no firm D call. Germline V lookup: CDR1 SGHTA, CDR2 FQGTGA. Deletions cut 4 bases from V and 5 bases from J, with 8 bases between. This CDR3 spans 13 amino acids. The CDR3 reads CASSSDRTGELFF. The DNA of the CDR3 is TGTGCCAGCAGCTCAGATCGAACCGGGGAGCTGTTTTTT.

In this sample, this clonotype turned up many times. This chain links TRBV20-1 with TRBJ1-2; tentatively, D is TRBD1 (5 bases). Germline V lookup: CDR1 DFQATT, CDR2 SNEGSKA (reference sequence). Trimming cost V 5 bases and J 4 bases, with 14 bases left between them. The CDR3 extends over 13 amino acids. Here the CDR3 DNA reads TGCAGTGCTGGACGACAGTCTGGCTATGGCTACACCTTC. Its protein product is CSAGRQSGYGYTF.

This clonotype occurred a few times. The V call is TRBV20-1, the J call TRBJ1-1; TRBD1 might be the D (5 bases). The CDR3 covers 15 residues. The germline V gene encodes CDR1 DFQATT and CDR2 SNEGSKA (reference sequence). Trimming stripped 0 bases from V and 1 base from J, with 12 bases between. The CDR3 region is CSARDSARENTEAFF. The CDR3, as DNA: TGCAGTGCTAGAGATTCAGCCAGGGAGAACACTGAAGCTTTCTTT.

This clonotype was found many times. The CDR3 region is CASSKSSGANVLTF. The CDR3, as DNA: TGTGCCAGCAGCAAAAGCTCTGGGGCCAACGTCCTGACTTTC. V usage is TRBV21-1 and J usage is TRBJ2-6. TRBV21-1 constitutes a pseudogene. The CDR3 extends over 14 amino acids.

This clonotype has just a few counts. The rearrangement joins TRBV5-8 to TRBJ1-1; no reliable D call. V gave up 4 bases and J gave up 0 bases, with 13 bases separating them. Germline V gene data show CDR1 as SGHTS and CDR2 as YDEGEE. This CDR3 spans 15 amino acids. CDR3 amino acids: CASSVDASVNTEAFF. DNA of the CDR3: TGTGCCAGCAGCGTAGATGCCTCCGTGAACACTGAAGCTTTCTTT.

This clonotype was detected only a few times. The chain links TRBV5-1 to TRBJ2-5; either TRBD1 or TRBD2 may fit D (5 bases each). The length of the CDR3 is 15 residues. Germline V gene sequence: CDR1 SGHRS, CDR2 YFSETQ. The V gene lost 2 bases and the J gene lost 2 bases, with 13 bases spanning the gap. The CDR3 loop is CASSFGRDPQETQYF. The CDR3 nucleotides are TGCGCCAGCAGCTTTGGCAGGGACCCTCAAGAGACCCAGTACTTC.

This clonotype was detected many times. This chain links TRBV7-2 with TRBJ1-5; TRBD1 matches 9 bases. V gave up 2 bases and J gave up 5 bases; unmatched junction bases: 7. There are 16 residues in the CDR3. Germline V gene data show CDR1 as SGHTA and CDR2 as FQGNSA. The CDR3 coding sequence is TGTGCCAGCAGCTTATCCGTCAGGACAGGGGATCAGCCCCAGCATTTT. It translates to CASSLSVRTGDQPQHF.

This clonotype was detected many times. The V and J genes are TRBV5-5 and TRBJ2-7, with a possible D match to TRBD2 (5 bases). Germline loops: CDR1 SGHKS, CDR2 YYEKEE (reference sequence). The CDR3 totals 14 residues. V lost 1 base and J 1 base, leaving 9 bases between the germline ends. The CDR3 bases are TGTGCCAGCAGCTTGCGCGGGCTTTCCTACGAGCAGTACTTC. Its protein product is CASSLRGLSYEQYF.

This clonotype was seen many times. The rearrangement joins TRBV6-2 or TRBV6-3 to TRBJ2-5; 9 bases line up with TRBD2. The CDR3 sequence is 14 residues long. J gave up 6 bases and V 8 bases, and 10 bases lay outside the gene matches. CDR1 and CDR2 (germline): MNHEY, SVGEGT. CDR3 in amino acids: CASLLSASGKTQYF. CDR3 nucleotide sequence: TGTGCCAGCCTCCTATCGGCTAGCGGGAAGACCCAGTACTTC.

This clonotype was counted many times. The chain carries TRBV7-9 and TRBJ1-4; unclear D gene. In germline, CDR1 is SEHNR, CDR2 FQNEAQ (reference sequence). The length of the CDR3 is 14 residues. V was trimmed by 2 bases and J by 5 bases, leaving 9 bases between them. CDR3 nucleotide sequence: TGTGCCAGCAGCTTATCGGACGGGAATGAAAAACTGTTTTTT. Its protein product is CASSLSDGNEKLFF.

This clonotype was seen many times. The chain combines TRBV20-1 with TRBJ1-2; D is unresolved. V was clipped by 6 bases and J by 5 bases, with 13 bases between them. The germline gives CDR1 DFQATT, CDR2 SNEGSKA (reference sequence). The CDR3 sequence is 12 residues long. CDR3 coding DNA: TGCAGTGCCCCGGTGGGCTATTATGGCTACACCTTC. This codes for CSAPVGYYGYTF.

This clonotype was found many times. The chain employs TRBV7-9 and TRBJ2-2; TRBD2 might be the D (6 bases). V was pared by 1 base and J by 2 bases, with 11 bases between. CDR1 and CDR2 from the germline V gene are SEHNR and FQNEAQ (reference sequence). The CDR3 runs 16 residues. The CDR3 coding sequence is TGTGCCAGCAGCTTAGTTAGCGGAGGAAACACCGGGGAGCTGTTTTTT. Its translation: CASSLVSGGNTGELFF.

This clonotype was seen at least ten times. The V and J genes are TRBV9 and TRBJ2-7, with D unresolved. V lost 4 bases and J lost 0, with 11 bases in between. Germline CDR1 is SGDLS and CDR2 is YYNGEE. CDR3 length: 14 residues. The CDR3 region is CASSPSPSSYEQYF. DNA for the CDR3: TGTGCCAGCAGCCCCTCCCCGAGCTCCTACGAGCAGTACTTC. Supplemented by reference TRBV9 and TRBJ2-7, the full variable domain reads DSGVTQTPKHLITATGQRVTLRCSPRSGDLSVYWYQQSLDQGLQFLIQYYNGEERAKGNILERFSAQQFPDLHSELNLSSLELGDSALYFCASSPSPSSYEQYFGPGTRLTVT.

This chain joins TRBV20-1 and TRBJ2-3, with D possibly TRBD2 on 5 matching bases. CDR1 is DFQATT and CDR2 is SNEGSKA in the germline V gene (reference sequence). The CDR3 consists of 13 residues. In DNA form, the CDR3 reads TGCAGCGCCCAAGTGGGAGGCACAGATACGCAGTATTTT. Encoded protein: CSAQVGGTDTQYF.

CDR3 protein: CASSTDNRGTDTQYF. CDR3 bases: TGCGCCAGCAGCACCGACAATCGAGGCACAGATACGCAGTATTTT. V usage is TRBV5-1 and J usage is TRBJ2-3; D is undetermined. The CDR3 is 15 residues long. V lost 4 bases, J lost 1 base, and 13 bases lay in between. CDR1 SGHRS and CDR2 YFSETQ come from the germline V gene.

This clonotype was observed at least ten times. CDR3 sequence: CSAPSGAESYNEQFF. As DNA, the CDR3 is TGCAGTGCTCCCTCGGGAGCGGAGAGCTACAATGAGCAGTTCTTC. The chain recombines TRBV20-1 with TRBJ2-1; TRBD2 is a possible D gene (6 bases). This CDR3 is 15 amino acids long. Trimming stripped 5 bases from V and 3 bases from J, with 17 bases between. Per germline, CDR1 DFQATT and CDR2 SNEGSKA (reference sequence).

DNA of the CDR3: TGTGCCAGCAGCTCAATTAGGGACTATATGGGGAATGAGCAGTTCTTC. It encodes CASSSIRDYMGNEQFF. V gene TRBV7-2 combines with J gene TRBJ2-1, with 7 bases that match TRBD2. With V trimmed by 4 bases and J by 7 bases, 13 bases remained unmatched. The CDR3 spans 16 residues. CDR1 SGHTA and CDR2 FQGNSA come from the germline V gene.